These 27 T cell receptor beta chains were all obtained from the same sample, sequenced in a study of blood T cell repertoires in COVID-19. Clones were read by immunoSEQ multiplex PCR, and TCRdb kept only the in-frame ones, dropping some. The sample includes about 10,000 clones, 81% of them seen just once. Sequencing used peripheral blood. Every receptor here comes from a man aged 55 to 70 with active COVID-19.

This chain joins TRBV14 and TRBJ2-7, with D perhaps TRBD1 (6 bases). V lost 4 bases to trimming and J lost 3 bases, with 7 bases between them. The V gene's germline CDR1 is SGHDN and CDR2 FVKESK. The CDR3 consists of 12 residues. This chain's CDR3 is CASSLGGYEQYF. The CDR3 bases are TGTGCCAGCAGCCTAGGGGGCTACGAGCAGTACTTC.

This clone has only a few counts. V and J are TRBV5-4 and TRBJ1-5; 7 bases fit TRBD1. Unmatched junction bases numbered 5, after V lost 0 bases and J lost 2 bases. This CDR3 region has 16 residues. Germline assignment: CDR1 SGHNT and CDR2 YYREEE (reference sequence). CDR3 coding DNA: TGTGCCAGCAGCTTGGGAGGGGGCGCGGGCAATCAGCCCCAGCATTTT. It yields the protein CASSLGGGAGNQPQHF.

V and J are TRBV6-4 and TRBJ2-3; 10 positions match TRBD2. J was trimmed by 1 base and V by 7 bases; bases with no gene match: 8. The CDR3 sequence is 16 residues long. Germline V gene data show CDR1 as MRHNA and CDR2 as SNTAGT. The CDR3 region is CASILRAGGGTDTQYF. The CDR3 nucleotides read TGTGCCAGCATCCTAAGAGCGGGGGGGGGCACAGATACGCAGTATTTT.

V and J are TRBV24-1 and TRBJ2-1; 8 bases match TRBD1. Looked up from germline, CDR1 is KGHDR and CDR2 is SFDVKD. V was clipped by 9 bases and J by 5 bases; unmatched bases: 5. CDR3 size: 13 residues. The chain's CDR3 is CATGSDRDNEQFF. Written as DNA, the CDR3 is TGTGCCACCGGGTCGGACAGGGACAATGAGCAGTTCTTC.

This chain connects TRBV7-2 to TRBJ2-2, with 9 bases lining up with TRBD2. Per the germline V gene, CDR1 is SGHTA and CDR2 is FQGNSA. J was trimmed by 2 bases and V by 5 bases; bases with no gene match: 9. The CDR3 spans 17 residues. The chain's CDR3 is CASSQTWRGGNTGELFF. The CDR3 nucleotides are TGTGCCAGCAGCCAGACCTGGCGGGGGGGAAACACCGGGGAGCTGTTTTTT.

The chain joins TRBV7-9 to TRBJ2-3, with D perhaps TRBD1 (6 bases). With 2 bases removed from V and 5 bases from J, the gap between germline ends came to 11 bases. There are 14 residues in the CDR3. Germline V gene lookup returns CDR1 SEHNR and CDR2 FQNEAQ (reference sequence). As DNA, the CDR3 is TGTGCCAGCAGCTTAACAACAGGGAAAGATACGCAGTATTTT. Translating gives CASSLTTGKDTQYF. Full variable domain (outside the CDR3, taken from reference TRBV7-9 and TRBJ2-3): DTGVSQNPRHKITKRGQNVTFRCDPISEHNRLYWYRQTLGQGPEFLTYFQNEAQLEKSRLLSDRFSAERPKGSFSTLEIQRTEQGDSAMYLCASSLTTGKDTQYFGPGTRLTVL.

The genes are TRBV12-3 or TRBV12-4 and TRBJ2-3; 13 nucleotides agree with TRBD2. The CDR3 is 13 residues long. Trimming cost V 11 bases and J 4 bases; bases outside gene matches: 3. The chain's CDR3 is CAGGLAGADTQYF. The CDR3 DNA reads TGTGCCGGAGGACTAGCGGGAGCAGATACGCAGTATTTT.

The CDR3 nucleotides read TGTGCCAGCAGCCGCTGGTCCGGGACAGACGTCCCCGATACGCAGTATTTT. Encoded protein: CASSRWSGTDVPDTQYF. The rearrangement joins TRBV4-2 to TRBJ2-3, with 7 bases matching TRBD1. CDR1 is LGHNA, CDR2 YNFKEQ, per germline. This CDR3 region has 17 residues. With 4 bases clipped from V and 6 bases from J, the junction kept 16 bases outside the gene matches.

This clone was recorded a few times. In DNA form, the CDR3 reads TGTGCCAGCAGCTACAAAGAGACCCAGTACTTC. Protein product: CASSYKETQYF. The chain has TRBV7-9 and TRBJ2-5; D unclear. CDR1 and CDR2 (germline): SEHNR, FQNEAQ (reference sequence). The CDR3 is made up of 11 amino acids. The germline V and J ends were trimmed by 4 bases and 3 bases, with 3 bases remaining between them.

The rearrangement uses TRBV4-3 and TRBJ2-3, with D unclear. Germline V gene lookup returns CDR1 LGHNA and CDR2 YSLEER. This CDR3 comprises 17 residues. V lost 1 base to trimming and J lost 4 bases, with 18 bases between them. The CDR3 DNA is TGCGCCAGCAGCCAAGTCGGTCAGCGATTATTGCCAGATACGCAGTATTTT. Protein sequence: CASSQVGQRLLPDTQYF.

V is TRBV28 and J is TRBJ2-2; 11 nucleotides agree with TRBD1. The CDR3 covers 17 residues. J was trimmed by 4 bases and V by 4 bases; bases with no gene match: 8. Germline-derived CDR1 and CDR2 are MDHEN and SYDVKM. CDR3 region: CASSSLGQGAGTGELFF. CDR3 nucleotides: TGTGCCAGCAGTTCTCTTGGACAGGGGGCGGGCACCGGGGAGCTGTTTTTT. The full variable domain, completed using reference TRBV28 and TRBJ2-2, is DVKVTQSSRYLVKRTGEKVFLECVQDMDHENMFWYRQDPGLGLRLIYFSYDVKMKEKGDIPEGYSVSREKKERFSLILESASTNQTSMYLCASSSLGQGAGTGELFFGEGSRLTVL.

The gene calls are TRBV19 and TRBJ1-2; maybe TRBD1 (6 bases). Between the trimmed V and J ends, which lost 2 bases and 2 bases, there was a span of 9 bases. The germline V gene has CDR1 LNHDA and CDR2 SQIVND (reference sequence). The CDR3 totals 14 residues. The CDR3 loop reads CASSIRGQNYGYTF. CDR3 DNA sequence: TGTGCCAGTAGTATAAGGGGACAAAACTATGGCTACACCTTC.

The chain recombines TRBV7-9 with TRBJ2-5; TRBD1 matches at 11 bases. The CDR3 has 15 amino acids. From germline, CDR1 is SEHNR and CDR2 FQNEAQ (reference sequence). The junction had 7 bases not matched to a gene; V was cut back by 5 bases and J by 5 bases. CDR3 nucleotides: TGTGCCAGCAGCGCCACCGGGACAGGGGGTGAGACCCAGTACTTC. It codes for CASSATGTGGETQYF.

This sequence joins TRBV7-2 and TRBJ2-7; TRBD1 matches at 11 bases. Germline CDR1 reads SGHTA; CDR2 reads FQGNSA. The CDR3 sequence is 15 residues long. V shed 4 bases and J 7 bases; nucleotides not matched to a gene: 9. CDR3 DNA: TGTGCCAGCAGCTACGGACAGGGGGCTCTGGGGGAGCAGTACTTC. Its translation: CASSYGQGALGEQYF.

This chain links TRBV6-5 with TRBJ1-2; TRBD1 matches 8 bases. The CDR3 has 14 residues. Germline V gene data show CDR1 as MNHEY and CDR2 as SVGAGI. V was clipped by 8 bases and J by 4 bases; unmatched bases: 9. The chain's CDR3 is CASGGTGSFYGYTF. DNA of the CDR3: TGTGCCAGCGGGGGGACAGGAAGCTTCTATGGCTACACCTTC.

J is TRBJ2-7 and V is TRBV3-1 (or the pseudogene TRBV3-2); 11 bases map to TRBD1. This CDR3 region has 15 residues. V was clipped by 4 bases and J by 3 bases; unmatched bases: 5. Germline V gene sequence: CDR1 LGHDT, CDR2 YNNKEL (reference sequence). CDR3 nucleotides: TGTGCCAGCAGCCCTTCCGGGACAGGGGGCTACGAGCAGTACTTC. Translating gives CASSPSGTGGYEQYF.

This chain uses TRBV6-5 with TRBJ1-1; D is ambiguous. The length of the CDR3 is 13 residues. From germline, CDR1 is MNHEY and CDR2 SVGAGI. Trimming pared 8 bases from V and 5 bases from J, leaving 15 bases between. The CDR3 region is CASSQGGKTEAFF. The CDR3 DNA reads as TGTGCCAGCTCCCAAGGAGGGAAAACTGAAGCTTTCTTT.

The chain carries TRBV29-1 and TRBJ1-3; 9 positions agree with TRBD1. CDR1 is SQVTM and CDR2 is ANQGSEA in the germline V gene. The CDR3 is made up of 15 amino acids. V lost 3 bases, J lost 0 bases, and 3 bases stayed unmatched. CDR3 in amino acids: CSVDPGQGSGNTIYF. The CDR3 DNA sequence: TGCAGCGTTGATCCGGGACAGGGCTCTGGAAACACCATATATTTT.

DNA of the CDR3: TGTGCCAGCAGTTACTCCACCGGGACTGAAGCTTTCTTT. Amino acids: CASSYSTGTEAFF. J is TRBJ1-1 and V is TRBV6-2 or TRBV6-3; D uncertain. Germline lookup yields CDR1 MNHEY and CDR2 SVGEGT. This CDR3 has 13 amino acids. V was trimmed by 0 bases and J by 5 bases, leaving 7 bases between them.

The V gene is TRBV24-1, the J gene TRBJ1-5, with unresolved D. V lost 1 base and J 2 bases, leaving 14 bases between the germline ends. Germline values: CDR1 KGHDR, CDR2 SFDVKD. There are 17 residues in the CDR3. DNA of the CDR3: TGTGCCACCAGTGATTTAGAGGTCCAGATCGGCAATCAGCCCCAGCATTTT. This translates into CATSDLEVQIGNQPQHF.

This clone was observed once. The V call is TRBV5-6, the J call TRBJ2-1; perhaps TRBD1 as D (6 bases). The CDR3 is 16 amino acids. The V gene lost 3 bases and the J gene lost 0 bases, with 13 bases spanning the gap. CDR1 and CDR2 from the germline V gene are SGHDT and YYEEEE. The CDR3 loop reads CASSSLLQGSYNEQFF. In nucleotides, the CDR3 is TGTGCCAGCAGCTCATTACTACAGGGCTCCTACAATGAGCAGTTCTTC.

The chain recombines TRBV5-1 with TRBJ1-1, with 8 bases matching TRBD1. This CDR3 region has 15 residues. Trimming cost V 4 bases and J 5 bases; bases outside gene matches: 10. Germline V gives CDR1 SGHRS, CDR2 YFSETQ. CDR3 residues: CASSPQGARGTEAFF. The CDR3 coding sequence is TGCGCCAGCAGCCCCCAGGGGGCTCGAGGAACTGAAGCTTTCTTT.

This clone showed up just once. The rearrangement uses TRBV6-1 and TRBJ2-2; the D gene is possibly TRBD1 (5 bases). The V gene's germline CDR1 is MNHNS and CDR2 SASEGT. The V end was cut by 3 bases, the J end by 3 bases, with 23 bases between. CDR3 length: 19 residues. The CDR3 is CASSDEAGILSAYTGELFF. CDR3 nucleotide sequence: TGTGCCAGCAGTGACGAGGCAGGGATTTTATCGGCCTACACCGGGGAGCTGTTTTTT.

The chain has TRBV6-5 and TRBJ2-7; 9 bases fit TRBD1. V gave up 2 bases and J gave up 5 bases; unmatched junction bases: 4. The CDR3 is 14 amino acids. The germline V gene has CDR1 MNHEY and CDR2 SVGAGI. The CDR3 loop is CASSYRDREDEQYF. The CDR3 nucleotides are TGTGCCAGCAGTTACCGGGACAGGGAGGACGAGCAGTACTTC.

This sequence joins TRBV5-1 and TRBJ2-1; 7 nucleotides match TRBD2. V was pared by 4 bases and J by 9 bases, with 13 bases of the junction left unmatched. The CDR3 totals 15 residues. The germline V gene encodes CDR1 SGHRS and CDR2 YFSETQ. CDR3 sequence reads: CASSLGGRAPTEQFF. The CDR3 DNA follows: TGCGCCAGCAGCCTGGGAGGGAGGGCCCCTACTGAGCAGTTCTTC.

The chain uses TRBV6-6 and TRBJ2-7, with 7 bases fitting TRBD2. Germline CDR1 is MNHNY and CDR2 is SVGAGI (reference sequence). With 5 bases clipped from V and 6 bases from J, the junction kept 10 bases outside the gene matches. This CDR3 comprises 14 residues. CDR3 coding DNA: TGTGCCAGCAGTCCCCAGCGGGAACCTTTCGAGCAGTACTTC. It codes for CASSPQREPFEQYF.

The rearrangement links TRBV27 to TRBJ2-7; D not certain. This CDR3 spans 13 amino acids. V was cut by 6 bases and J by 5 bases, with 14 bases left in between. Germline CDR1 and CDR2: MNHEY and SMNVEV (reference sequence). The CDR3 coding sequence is TGTGCCAGCAGGCAAGCGAGTAGGAACGAGCAGTACTTC. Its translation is CASRQASRNEQYF.